Presented here are 11 T cell receptor beta chains from one specimen sequenced in a study of OX40 agonist ivuxolimab in advanced cancers. Repertoires were generated with immunoSEQ multiplex PCR, while TCRdb's copy carries only in-frame clones and drops some. The sample lists 35,000 to 45,000 clones, about 87% occurring once. Sequencing was performed on CD4+ or CD8+ T cells sorted from blood, taken in a trial of the OX40 agonist ivuxolimab. The source of these receptors is an adult with an advanced solid tumor such as melanoma, head and neck, liver or kidney cancer.

The chain employs TRBV7-2 and TRBJ1-2; the D gene is possibly TRBD1 (5 bases). The CDR3 has 13 amino acids. Germline V gene lookup returns CDR1 SGHTA and CDR2 FQGNSA. The V end was cut by 2 bases, the J end by 4 bases, with 8 bases between. The CDR3 here is CASSLTGSYGYTF. CDR3 nucleotides: TGTGCCAGCAGCTTAACAGGTAGCTATGGCTACACCTTC.

CDR3 nucleotide sequence: TGTGCCAGCAGCTTCTCTCCGGACGGAGGACGCGAGCAGTACTTC. Protein: CASSFSPDGGREQYF. The rearrangement uses TRBV7-9 and TRBJ2-7; TRBD2 might be the D (5 bases). This CDR3 is built from 15 residues. The germline V gene has CDR1 SEHNR and CDR2 FQNEAQ (reference sequence). The ends were cut back, 3 bases at V and 6 bases at J, with 18 bases in the middle.

This clone was seen a single time. The V and J genes are TRBV9 and TRBJ2-7, with 9 positions matching TRBD2. The CDR3 sequence is 14 residues long. CDR1 is SGDLS, CDR2 YYNGEE, per germline. Trimming took 2 bases from V and 6 from J; bases not matched to a gene: 6. CDR3 DNA sequence: TGTGCCAGCAGCGTGGGACTAGCAGAGGGCGAGCAGTACTTC. This sequence encodes CASSVGLAEGEQYF.

This clone was picked up a small number of times. The V call is TRBV30, the J call TRBJ1-6; unclear D gene. The CDR3 covers 16 residues. Germline values: CDR1 GTSNPN, CDR2 SVGIG (reference sequence). V gave up 3 bases and J gave up 8 bases, with 20 bases separating them. CDR3 bases: TGTGCCTGGAGGCGGAATTACAGCGGGGAGGATTCACCCCTCCACTTT. It translates to CAWRRNYSGEDSPLHF.

The chain links TRBV10-3 to TRBJ2-3; 7 bases fit TRBD1. This CDR3 spans 15 amino acids. Germline V gene sequence: CDR1 ENHRY, CDR2 SYGVKD. V trimming: 6 bases; J trimming: 5 bases; junction bases outside the gene matches: 11. The CDR3 DNA is TGTGCCATCAGCCCCCTTACAGGGGTCGGAGATACGCAGTATTTT. This codes for CAISPLTGVGDTQYF.

V gene TRBV29-1 combines with J gene TRBJ1-1, with 8 bases aligning to TRBD1. CDR1 is SQVTM and CDR2 is ANQGSEA in the germline V gene. This CDR3 spans 12 amino acids. The V segment lost 6 bases and the J segment 2 bases; nucleotides outside the gene matches: 2. CDR3 sequence reads: CSVDRGNTEAFF. In DNA form, the CDR3 reads TGCAGCGTCGACAGGGGAAACACTGAAGCTTTCTTT.

The CDR3 bases are TGTGCCAGCAGTGCATTTTGGAACACTGAAGCTTTCTTT. Protein: CASSAFWNTEAFF. The chain combines TRBV6-5 with TRBJ1-1; D is uncertain. CDR3 length: 13 amino acids. Germline loops: CDR1 MNHEY, CDR2 SVGAGI. V lost 5 bases to trimming and J lost 1 base, with 8 bases between them.

V and J are TRBV10-3 and TRBJ1-3; tentative D call: TRBD1 (5 bases). Trimming left V 6 bases short and J 11 bases short, with 20 bases between. There are 14 residues in the CDR3. CDR1 is ENHRY and CDR2 is SYGVKD in the germline V gene. The CDR3 nucleotides are TGTGCCATCAGACCCGGGACCCCCTCGGCTCCCATATATTTT. Its translation: CAIRPGTPSAPIYF.

This CDR3 reads CASSLTHSRAYNEQFF. Here the CDR3 DNA reads TGTGCCAGCAGCTTGACTCACAGCCGTGCCTACAATGAGCAGTTCTTC. The V gene is TRBV5-4, the J gene TRBJ2-1; D unclear. Between the trimmed V and J ends, which lost 1 base and 2 bases, there was a span of 13 bases. The CDR3 runs 16 residues. Germline V gene data show CDR1 as SGHNT and CDR2 as YYREEE (reference sequence).

This clone was counted a few times. The genes are TRBV29-1 and TRBJ2-1, with 8 bases that match TRBD1. Germline V lookup: CDR1 SQVTM, CDR2 ANQGSEA. The CDR3 runs to 13 residues. The ends lost 6 bases at V and 4 bases at J; junction bases unmatched: 5. The chain's CDR3 is CSVGWTGYNEQFF. CDR3 in DNA: TGCAGCGTGGGATGGACAGGGTACAATGAGCAGTTCTTC.

The gene calls are TRBV2 and TRBJ2-1; D is unresolved. There are 15 residues in the CDR3. Looked up from germline, CDR1 is SNHLY and CDR2 is FYNNEI. Trimming left V 6 bases short and J 0 bases short, with 12 bases between. This CDR3 is CASRADNLSYNEQFF. As DNA, the CDR3 is TGTGCCAGCAGGGCAGACAACCTCTCCTACAATGAGCAGTTCTTC.